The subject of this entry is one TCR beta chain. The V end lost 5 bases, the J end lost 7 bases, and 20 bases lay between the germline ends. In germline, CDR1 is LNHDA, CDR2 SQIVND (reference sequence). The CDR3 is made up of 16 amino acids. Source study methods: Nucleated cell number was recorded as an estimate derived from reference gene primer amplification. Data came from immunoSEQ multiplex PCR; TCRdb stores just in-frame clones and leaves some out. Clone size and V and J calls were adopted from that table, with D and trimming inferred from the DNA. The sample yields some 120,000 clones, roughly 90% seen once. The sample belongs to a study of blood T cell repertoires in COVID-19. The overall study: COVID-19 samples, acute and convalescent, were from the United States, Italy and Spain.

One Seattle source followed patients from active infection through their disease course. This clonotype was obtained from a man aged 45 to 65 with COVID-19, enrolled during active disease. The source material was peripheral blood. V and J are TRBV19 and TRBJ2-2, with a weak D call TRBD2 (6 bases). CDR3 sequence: CASSSRDRRDGGELFF. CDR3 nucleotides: TGTGCCAGTAGTTCGAGAGATCGGAGGGATGGCGGGGAGCTGTTTTTT.